This TCR beta chain was sequenced in a study of T cells in Graves' hyperthyroidism and ophthalmopathy. Germline V gene sequence: CDR1 ENHRY, CDR2 SYGVKD. Trimming left V 6 bases short and J 2 bases short, with 14 bases between. CDR3 length equals 15 residues. It was RNA transcripts that yielded the amplified TCR beta CDR3 regions. HTBI primers were the set used in a first-round RT-PCR of the TCR CDR3. TCRdb analysed the multiplex PCR reads with MiXCR anew, one entry per CDR3 protein. The sample records 560,000 or so distinct CDR3 sequences, more than 45% being singletons. The chain employs TRBV10-3 and TRBJ1-5; weak D call: TRBD1 (6 bases). The sequence came from a woman under 30 with Graves' hyperthyroidism. Sequencing input: peripheral blood or thyroid tissue (not recorded which). The CDR3 here is CAISNNRDGNQPQHF. The CDR3 DNA reads TGTGCCATCAGCAATAACAGGGATGGCAATCAGCCCCAGCATTTT.